The 3 T cell receptor beta chains presented below share a single source sample, sequenced in a study of cytomegalovirus exposure and HLA in healthy donors. The PCR had 60 Vbeta and 13 Jbeta primers. Here immunoSEQ multiplex PCR was the method, and the copy in TCRdb shows in-frame clones only, minus some. This table has fewer than 250,000 clones, around 79% appearing once. The material sequenced was PBMCs. Receptor source: a woman in her 50s in good health and CMV-seronegative.

The chain combines TRBV2 with TRBJ1-6, with TRBD1 matching over 7 bases. Germline CDR1 is SNHLY and CDR2 is FYNNEI. The J segment lost 10 bases and the V segment lost 7 bases, leaving 13 bases of the junction unmatched. The CDR3 spans 15 residues. CDR3 residues: CASNGGGQYSSPLHF. The CDR3 DNA reads TGTGCCAGCAACGGAGGGGGACAGTACTCCTCACCCCTCCACTTT.

The chain links TRBV7-2 to TRBJ1-1, with TRBD1 matching 7 bases. Germline lookup yields CDR1 SGHTA and CDR2 FQGNSA. The V and J ends lost 1 base and 7 bases, in that order; junction bases with no gene match: 6. The CDR3 length is 14 residues. CDR3 protein: CASSLEVRTGEAFF. In DNA, the CDR3 is TGTGCCAGCAGCTTAGAAGTCAGGACAGGTGAAGCTTTCTTT.

This clone was recorded only once. The V call is TRBV5-1, the J call TRBJ1-1, with D perhaps TRBD1 (5 bases). The CDR3 extends over 14 amino acids. Germline CDR1 and CDR2: SGHRS and YFSETQ. V gave up 0 bases and J gave up 5 bases, with 11 bases separating them. As DNA, the CDR3 is TGCGCCAGCAGCTTGGGGGGGGTGGGGACTGAAGCTTTCTTT. This sequence encodes CASSLGGVGTEAFF.